These 32 T cell receptor beta chains were all obtained from the same sample, sequenced in a study of CD8+ T cells in alopecia areata. As to treatment: oral pan-JAK inhibitor, 5-10 mg twice daily. Reverse transcription of extracted RNA yielded cDNA, which provided the sequencing template. The table came from immunoSEQ multiplex PCR; TCRdb's copy has only in-frame clones and leaves some out. The table lists roughly 110,000 clones, around three fifths of them singletons, with 9% to 15% in the top ten. The input for sequencing was CD8+ T cells sorted from blood, taken at week 24, from a patient treated with tofacitinib. These receptors all come from a human donor with alopecia areata.

The chain joins TRBV4-2 to TRBJ1-5; TRBD1 might be the D (5 bases). The V and J ends lost 0 bases and 11 bases respectively, with 14 bases between them. This CDR3 has 14 residues. The V gene's germline CDR1 is LGHNA and CDR2 YNFKEQ. The CDR3 loop reads CASSQDERGPTQHF. The CDR3, as DNA: TGTGCCAGCAGCCAAGATGAGAGGGGCCCAACCCAGCATTTT.

The chain uses TRBV27 and TRBJ2-1, with 9 positions matching TRBD1. CDR1 is MNHEY, CDR2 SMNVEV, per germline (reference sequence). The CDR3 runs 13 residues. After removal of 5 bases from V and 8 bases from J, the junction contained 4 bases not matched to a gene. The CDR3 DNA reads TGTGCCAGCAGTATACAGGGGGCCGATGAGCAGTTCTTC. Translation gives CASSIQGADEQFF.

A remark on this clone: The likely explanation is a read error, given a far larger clone one base away. The same CDR3 arises from other DNA sequences in this sample as well. V gene TRBV13 combines with J gene TRBJ2-1, with 8 nucleotides matching TRBD2. In germline, CDR1 is PRHDT, CDR2 FYEKMQ (reference sequence). The CDR3 has 15 amino acids. Trimming took 5 bases from V and 7 from J; bases not matched to a gene: 10. CDR3 coding DNA: TGTGCCAGCAGCCTTCCAGCGGGGGAGTTTAATGAGCAGTTCTTC. Translated, it gives CASSLPAGEFNEQFF.

The V gene is TRBV18, the J gene TRBJ1-2; tentatively, D is TRBD1 (5 bases). Trimming stripped 0 bases from V and 8 bases from J, with 13 bases between. The CDR3 has 14 residues. Germline CDR1 KGHSH, CDR2 LQKENI. This chain's CDR3 is CASSPPGRATGYTF. The CDR3 coding sequence is TGTGCCAGCTCACCACCGGGCAGGGCAACGGGCTACACCTTC. Complete variable domain (other parts from reference TRBV18 and TRBJ1-2): NAGVMQNPRHLVRRRGQEARLRCSPMKGHSHVYWYRQLPEEGLKFMVYLQKENIIDESGMPKERFSAEFPKEGPSILRIQQVVRGDSAAYFCASSPPGRATGYTFGSGTRLTVV.

In its sample, this clone was seen a few times. The rearrangement joins TRBV7-8 to TRBJ2-3; D is perhaps TRBD2 (5 bases). There are 14 residues in the CDR3. V was trimmed by 3 bases and J by 1 base, leaving 8 bases between them. Germline V gene data show CDR1 as SGHVS and CDR2 as FQNEAQ. The CDR3 protein is CASSFGVGTDTQYF. Here the CDR3 DNA reads TGTGCCAGCAGCTTCGGGGTCGGCACAGATACGCAGTATTTT.

The gene calls are TRBV5-6 and TRBJ2-1; TRBD1 aligns across 8 bases. The CDR3 has 17 residues. J was trimmed by 4 bases and V by 0 bases; bases with no gene match: 9. Germline V lookup: CDR1 SGHDT, CDR2 YYEEEE. The CDR3 loop is CASSLARQGRRYNEQFF. The CDR3 region has the DNA TGTGCCAGCAGCTTGGCGAGACAGGGGAGGCGGTACAATGAGCAGTTCTTC.

This rearrangement joins TRBV7-8 to TRBJ2-3; D not resolved. Looked up from germline, CDR1 is SGHVS and CDR2 is FQNEAQ. V was shortened by 5 bases and J by 0 bases, with 6 bases between the two germline ends. The CDR3 is 13 amino acids. For the CDR3, the DNA is TGTGCCAGCAGCCCAGCCAGCACAGATACGCAGTATTTT. As protein: CASSPASTDTQYF.

The chain combines TRBV10-2 with TRBJ2-1; D gene unclear. CDR3 length: 10 amino acids. Trimming cost V 6 bases and J 5 bases, with 2 bases left between them. Germline CDR1 reads WSHSY; CDR2 reads SAAADI. CDR3 loop: CASRNNEQFF. As DNA, the CDR3 is TGCGCCAGCAGAAACAATGAGCAGTTCTTC.

This chain joins TRBV6-5 and TRBJ2-7; TRBD1 is a possible D gene (5 bases). This CDR3 comprises 13 residues. Germline assignment: CDR1 MNHEY and CDR2 SVGAGI. Trimming took 2 bases from V and 4 from J, leaving 9 bases between them. The CDR3 here is CASSYDRLYEQYF. The DNA for the CDR3 is TGTGCCAGCAGTTACGACAGACTTTACGAGCAGTACTTC.

This sequence joins TRBV27 and TRBJ2-5; D gene ambiguous. CDR3 length equals 12 residues. Germline V gene lookup returns CDR1 MNHEY and CDR2 SMNVEV (reference sequence). With 5 bases removed from V and 5 bases from J, the gap between germline ends came to 9 bases. The CDR3 DNA reads as TGTGCCAGCAGTAACCTGGCGGAGACCCAGTACTTC. Translating gives CASSNLAETQYF.

This clone was counted only a few times. The chain carries TRBV7-9 and TRBJ1-4; D perhaps matches TRBD1 (5 bases). Germline V gene sequence: CDR1 SEHNR, CDR2 FQNEAQ (reference sequence). This CDR3 is 15 amino acids long. Trimming stripped 6 bases from V and 0 bases from J, with 11 bases between. In DNA form, the CDR3 reads TGTGCCAGCAGTAGACAGTCAGCAACTAATGAAAAACTGTTTTTT. Translation gives CASSRQSATNEKLFF. The whole variable domain, filled in from reference TRBV7-9 and TRBJ1-4, reads DTGVSQNPRHKITKRGQNVTFRCDPISEHNRLYWYRQTLGQGPEFLTYFQNEAQLEKSRLLSDRFSAERPKGSFSTLEIQRTEQGDSAMYLCASSRQSATNEKLFFGSGTQLSVL.

The chain carries TRBV12-5 and TRBJ2-2; no firm D call. This CDR3 spans 14 amino acids. Trimming shortened V by 4 bases and J by 2 bases, and 8 bases separated the two germline ends. The germline gives CDR1 LGHNT, CDR2 FRNRAP. CDR3 in amino acids: CASGYGSNTGELFF. CDR3 sequence (DNA): TGTGCTAGTGGTTATGGCAGTAACACCGGGGAGCTGTTTTTT.

The CDR3 loop is CAISGQQETQYF. The CDR3 coding sequence is TGTGCCATCAGTGGACAGCAAGAGACCCAGTACTTC. The chain recombines TRBV10-3 with TRBJ2-5; a weak D match, TRBD1 (5 bases). The V gene's germline CDR1 is ENHRY and CDR2 SYGVKD. The CDR3 runs to 12 residues. Trimming shortened V by 4 bases and J by 2 bases, and 5 bases separated the two germline ends.

The V and J genes are TRBV13 and TRBJ2-7; TRBD1 or TRBD2 may be the D gene (6 bases each). The germline V and J ends were trimmed by 5 bases and 9 bases, with 14 bases remaining between them. The CDR3 has 12 amino acids. CDR1 is PRHDT, CDR2 FYEKMQ, per germline (reference sequence). The chain's CDR3 is CASSELGGGQYF. CDR3 nucleotides: TGTGCCAGCAGCGAACTAGGGGGAGGGCAGTACTTC.

The chain is built from TRBV7-9 and TRBJ1-1; possible D gene TRBD1, 5 bases. With 2 bases removed from V and 8 bases from J, the gap between germline ends came to 9 bases. Germline assignment: CDR1 SEHNR and CDR2 FQNEAQ (reference sequence). This CDR3 has 12 residues. The CDR3 DNA reads as TGTGCCAGCAGCTTACCCGGGGGAGAAGCTTTCTTT. Encoded protein: CASSLPGGEAFF. The whole variable domain, remainder taken from reference TRBV7-9 and TRBJ1-1, is DTGVSQNPRHKITKRGQNVTFRCDPISEHNRLYWYRQTLGQGPEFLTYFQNEAQLEKSRLLSDRFSAERPKGSFSTLEIQRTEQGDSAMYLCASSLPGGEAFFGQGTRLTVV.

This clone was detected once. The rearrangement links TRBV29-1 to TRBJ1-2, with D hard to call. The CDR3 extends over 17 amino acids. The germline CDR1 and CDR2 sequences are SQVTM and ANQGSEA. Trimming removed 1 base from V and 3 bases from J, with 21 bases in between. The CDR3 region is CSVEGRDTTFRDYGYTF. The CDR3 DNA sequence: TGCAGCGTTGAAGGCCGAGACACCACTTTTCGGGACTATGGCTACACCTTC.

This clone was seen once. This chain connects TRBV27 to TRBJ1-5; 8 bases fit TRBD1. Trimming took 8 bases from V and 6 from J; bases not matched to a gene: 6. Germline CDR1 is MNHEY and CDR2 is SMNVEV (reference sequence). CDR3 size: 13 residues. The CDR3 sequence is CASGQGFIQPQHF. The CDR3 nucleotides are TGTGCCAGCGGACAGGGCTTTATTCAGCCCCAGCATTTT.

The sample holds a few counts of this clone. This chain uses TRBV4-1 with TRBJ1-1; D uncertain. From germline, CDR1 is MGHRA and CDR2 YSYEKL. V lost 2 bases and J 4 bases, leaving 11 bases between the germline ends. This CDR3 comprises 14 residues. CDR3 amino acids: CASSQPQWGTEAFF. Here the CDR3 DNA reads TGCGCCAGCAGCCAACCACAGTGGGGCACTGAAGCTTTCTTT.

Here the CDR3 reads CAWSVGQDGYTF. The CDR3 region has the DNA TGTGCCTGGAGTGTAGGTCAGGATGGCTACACCTTC. The chain combines TRBV30 with TRBJ1-2; no clear D. This CDR3 spans 12 amino acids. From germline, CDR1 is GTSNPN and CDR2 SVGIG (reference sequence). V was trimmed by 0 bases and J by 6 bases, leaving 8 bases between them.

The chain recombines TRBV25-1 with TRBJ1-1; D might be TRBD1 (6 bases). Germline loops: CDR1 MGHDK, CDR2 SYGVNS. Trimming left V 2 bases short and J 3 bases short, with 7 bases between. The CDR3 runs 13 residues. The CDR3, as DNA: TGTGCCAGCAGTGAAGGACAGTACACTGAAGCTTTCTTT. Encoded protein: CASSEGQYTEAFF.

The chain has TRBV29-1 and TRBJ1-1; 8 nucleotides agree with TRBD1. This CDR3 has 12 residues. Germline V gene sequence: CDR1 SQVTM, CDR2 ANQGSEA. V trimming: 7 bases; J trimming: 8 bases; junction bases outside the gene matches: 9. The CDR3 DNA follows: TGCAGCGCCTCTGGACAGGGCTCCGAAGCTTTCTTT. Its protein is CSASGQGSEAFF.

This chain joins TRBV4-2 and TRBJ1-1, with 8 nucleotides matching TRBD1. The CDR3 extends over 15 amino acids. CDR1 and CDR2 from the germline V gene are LGHNA and YNFKEQ. V was pared by 3 bases and J by 7 bases, with 10 bases of the junction left unmatched. Written as DNA, the CDR3 is TGTGCCAGCAGCCATACCGACAGGGGCCTCGGTGAAGCTTTCTTT. Translation gives CASSHTDRGLGEAFF.

The J gene is TRBJ1-2, the V gene TRBV30, with 12 bases matching TRBD1. Germline CDR1 reads GTSNPN; CDR2 reads SVGIG (reference sequence). The CDR3 runs to 15 residues. Germline trimming cut 5 bases from V and 6 bases from J; bases unmatched to any gene: 10. The CDR3 sequence: CAWLFSGTGGHGYTF. The CDR3 region has the DNA TGTGCCTGGTTATTTTCCGGGACAGGGGGCCATGGCTACACCTTC.

This clone was seen a handful of times. The J gene is TRBJ2-7, the V gene TRBV7-8; 12 bases are shared with TRBD2. Per germline, CDR1 SGHVS and CDR2 FQNEAQ. The CDR3 has 15 amino acids. With 6 bases clipped from V and 2 bases from J, the junction kept 5 bases outside the gene matches. CDR3 protein: CASSYSSGGAYEQYF. CDR3 sequence (DNA): TGTGCCAGCAGTTACTCTAGCGGGGGGGCCTACGAGCAGTACTTC. The entire variable domain, with the rest obtained from reference TRBV7-8 and TRBJ2-7, is as follows: GAGVSQSPRYKVAKRGQDVALRCDPISGHVSLFWYQQALGQGPEFLTYFQNEAQLDKSGLPSDRFFAERPEGSVSTLKIQRTQQEDSAVYLCASSYSSGGAYEQYFGPGTRLTVT.

This chain links TRBV7-8 with TRBJ2-7, with 7 nucleotides matching TRBD1. Per germline, CDR1 SGHVS and CDR2 FQNEAQ. J gave up 5 bases and V 0 bases, and 4 bases lay outside the gene matches. The CDR3 covers 14 residues. This CDR3 reads CASSLADQGDEQYF. CDR3 sequence (DNA): TGTGCCAGCAGCTTAGCTGACCAGGGGGACGAGCAGTACTTC. The complete variable domain, with remaining parts taken from reference TRBV7-8 and TRBJ2-7, reads GAGVSQSPRYKVAKRGQDVALRCDPISGHVSLFWYQQALGQGPEFLTYFQNEAQLDKSGLPSDRFFAERPEGSVSTLKIQRTQQEDSAVYLCASSLADQGDEQYFGPGTRLTVT.

This chain uses TRBV9 with TRBJ2-3, with no clear D. V dropped 2 bases and J dropped 5 bases, with 9 bases sitting between them. Germline CDR1 and CDR2: SGDLS and YYNGEE. The CDR3 is 13 amino acids. CDR3 residues: CASSVGNGDTQYF. The CDR3 DNA reads as TGTGCCAGCAGCGTGGGTAACGGAGATACGCAGTATTTT.

J is TRBJ2-3 and V is TRBV5-1; D not resolved. The CDR3 contains 12 residues. V lost 1 base, J lost 4 bases, and 4 bases lay in between. Germline values: CDR1 SGHRS, CDR2 YFSETQ. The CDR3 sequence is CASSLKSDTQYF. CDR3 sequence (DNA): TGCGCCAGCAGCTTGAAATCAGATACGCAGTATTTT.

This clone was picked up a small number of times. The V gene is TRBV29-1, the J gene TRBJ2-7; D is possibly TRBD2 (6 bases). The CDR3 extends over 16 amino acids. Germline V gene sequence: CDR1 SQVTM, CDR2 ANQGSEA. Between the trimmed V and J ends, which lost 3 bases and 3 bases, there was a span of 21 bases. The CDR3 coding sequence is TGCAGCGTTGAGGGGGGTGACGGAAGACCGGGCTACGAGCAGTACTTC. This codes for CSVEGGDGRPGYEQYF.

The rearrangement links TRBV18 to TRBJ1-1; a weak D match, TRBD1 (5 bases). The CDR3 spans 13 residues. The germline V gene encodes CDR1 KGHSH and CDR2 LQKENI. Trimming took off 5 bases at V and 11 bases at J, with 18 bases between the two ends. CDR3 in DNA: TGTGCCAGCTCAATCTCCGGGGACTACGGGGCTTTCTTT. The encoded protein is CASSISGDYGAFF.

J is TRBJ2-1 and V is TRBV4-3, with 9 nucleotides matching TRBD1. Trimming cost V 3 bases and J 7 bases; bases outside gene matches: 4. This CDR3 contains 14 residues. The germline V gene has CDR1 LGHNA and CDR2 YSLEER. CDR3 loop: CASSQVDRGNEQFF. The DNA for the CDR3 is TGCGCCAGCAGCCAGGTTGACAGGGGGAATGAGCAGTTCTTC.

This chain joins TRBV2 and TRBJ2-1; weak D call: TRBD2 (6 bases). CDR1 and CDR2 from the germline V gene are SNHLY and FYNNEI. Trimming left V 8 bases short and J 5 bases short, with 22 bases between. This CDR3 spans 16 amino acids. As DNA, the CDR3 is TGTGCCAGCGCCACTGGGGACTTCTCAATTCACAATGAGCAGTTCTTC. Protein sequence: CASATGDFSIHNEQFF.

By sample share, this clone is large (0.1 to 1%). At one end, the junction sequence differs from germline, possibly due to a read error. The rearrangement joins TRBV6-1 to TRBJ2-1; D unresolved. CDR1 MNHNS and CDR2 SASEGT come from the germline V gene. The CDR3 loop spans 13 amino acids. The CDR3 is CASSEDSNNEQFF. Written as DNA, the CDR3 is TGTGCCAGCAGTGAAGACTCCAACAATGAGCAGTTCTTC.